This entry describes one T cell receptor (beta chain). This sample is part of a study of glioma-infiltrating T cells after dendritic cell vaccination. Study overall: Treatment, given 2003 to 2012, was autologous tumor lysate-pulsed dendritic cell vaccination. Dendritic cell vaccine was injected intradermally three times, biweekly.

Clones were sequenced by immunoSEQ multiplex PCR, and TCRdb holds only the in-frame ones, with some missing. The sample contains tens of thousands of clones, 82% of which appear only once. The CDR3 totals 14 residues. Germline lookup yields CDR1 MNHEY and CDR2 SVGAGI. V shed 8 bases and J shed 2 bases, with 14 bases lying between them. The sequence was collected from a human donor with glioblastoma. The chain links TRBV6-5 to TRBJ2-3; maybe TRBD2 (5 bases). The specimen was blood, collected before dendritic cell vaccination. In DNA, the CDR3 is TGTGCCAGCCGAGACGGGGAGTACACAGATACGCAGTATTTT. Its protein product is CASRDGEYTDTQYF.